The present TCR beta chain was sequenced within a study of T-cell memory formation after mild COVID-19 (dated by TCRdb to the early 2020s). A note on the overall study: TCR sequence clusters from the two donors were largely donor specific. T-cell clones expanding and contracting after mild COVID-19 in a couple of donors were tracked by longitudinal TCRalpha and TCRbeta repertoire sequencing. Two young, previously healthy adult volunteers, one female and one male, were included in the cohort.

With respect to this clonotype: What antigen it recognizes has not been identified. Base qualities were left out, and no much larger clone turns up one base away.

Beyond this particular receptor, the publication reports: Contracting CD4+ clones turned up mainly in the CM and EM memory subsets, whereas EMRA was where CD8+ clones were enriched. Clones contracting from day 15 to 85 had balanced CD4/CD8 phenotypes, while a second wave expanding from day 15 to 37 was biased towards CD4+. The detection of some responding clones in pre-infection memory suggests that pre-existing cross-reactive memory T cells joined the SARS-CoV-2 response. SARS-CoV-2 specificity of the second-wave clones peaking on day 37 was not confirmed. The study covered only a couple of mild cases, and larger cohorts including severe cases with pre-infection samples were considered necessary.

Including cysteine and phenylalanine, the CDR3 has 16 amino acids. Left in the record is the CDR3 DNA by itself, 48 bases read in frame from the first base. V has 4 bases trimmed and J has 2 bases trimmed; junction bases matching no gene number 8. CDR1 and CDR2, per the germline V gene, are SGHTA and FQGNSA. The sequencer was an Illumina NovaSeq 6000. TCRalpha and TCRbeta cDNA libraries were constructed by 5'RACE with constant-segment primers, with sample barcodes and unique molecular identifiers being introduced. RNA was extracted from every sample with Trizol reagent. The libraries were amplified in two PCR steps, and the second step added a second sample barcode and Illumina TruSeq adapters. Libraries were sequenced on an Illumina NovaSeq with 2 x 150 bp paired-end reads. Per the original workflow: With migec v1.2.7, reads were demultiplexed and then collapsed into UMI-guided consensus sequences. With mixcr v2.1.11, UMI consensuses were aligned to TRA and TRB V and J templates and assembled into clonotypes. A clonotype was counted as expanded or contracted only if both edgeR and NoisET called the change significant, with noise models trained on biological replicates. edgeR calls used a false discovery rate-adjusted p below 0.01 and a log2 fold-change threshold of 1. As an exploratory analysis of dynamics, PCA with hierarchical clustering was applied to max-normalized trajectories of the 1000 most abundant clonotypes. Separately sequenced CD4+ and CD8+ repertoires were used to assign the CD4 or CD8 phenotype of responding clones. The public reads were reanalyzed by TCRdb: fastp trimming at Q25, MiXCR alignment, in-frame beta chains only. Here each entry gathers all rows of one CDR3 protein and keeps the most common genes and DNA. The V and J calls shown here were made by TCRdb, not taken from the authors' results. The sample data list more than 400,000 distinct CDR3 sequences, and 15% to 20% of these were observed just once. The ten largest clones capture more than 9% of the sample.

PBMCs were isolated by Ficoll-Paque density gradient centrifugation. The TCR comes from an adult woman who had mild COVID-19 (a few samples of this study predate the infection). The sample titles of this study are shuffled in the database, so cell type and time point are left out; the donor was told from shared clones. The sequenced sample was PBMCs or a T cell subset sorted from them (not recorded which). The rearranged segments are TRBV7-2 and TRBJ2-1; TRBD2 matches 7 bases in the middle. The DNA sequence is TGTGCCAGCAGCTGGAATCCCACTAGCGCCTACAATGAGCAGTTCTTC. This is translated as CASSWNPTSAYNEQFF.